These 21 T cell receptor beta chains were all obtained from the same sample, sequenced in a study of OX40 agonist ivuxolimab in advanced cancers. Data came from immunoSEQ multiplex PCR; TCRdb stores just in-frame clones and leaves some out. The table shows some 100,000 clones, with around nine tenths occurring only once. This specimen consisted of CD4+ or CD8+ T cells sorted from blood, obtained in a trial of the OX40 agonist ivuxolimab. The receptors originated from an adult with an advanced solid tumor such as melanoma, head and neck, liver or kidney cancer.

This clone was seen a few times. V gene TRBV2 combines with J gene TRBJ1-5; no reliable D call. The CDR3 consists of 14 residues. CDR1 and CDR2 (germline): SNHLY, FYNNEI. V was clipped by 4 bases and J by 1 base, with 8 bases between them. DNA of the CDR3: TGTGCCAGCAGTGGGGGTGTCAGCAATCAGCCCCAGCATTTT. Translation gives CASSGGVSNQPQHF.

The rearrangement joins TRBV4-2 to TRBJ1-1, with D hard to call. Trimming took off 0 bases at V and 5 bases at J, with 16 bases between the two ends. The CDR3 is 16 residues long. Germline CDR1 reads LGHNA; CDR2 reads YNFKEQ. The CDR3 region is CASSQEVRSTLTEAFF. The CDR3 DNA reads TGTGCCAGCAGCCAAGAAGTACGGAGTACGCTAACTGAAGCTTTCTTT.

This clone was seen a single time. This chain joins TRBV6-1 and TRBJ1-5; D ambiguous. The CDR3 has 15 residues. Trimming pared 0 bases from V and 0 bases from J, leaving 6 bases between. The V gene's germline CDR1 is MNHNS and CDR2 SASEGT. In DNA, the CDR3 is TGTGCCAGCAGTGAAGCGCTGGCTAGCAATCAGCCCCAGCATTTT. It is translated as CASSEALASNQPQHF.

This chain connects TRBV18 to TRBJ2-1; perhaps D is TRBD1 or TRBD2 (6 bases each). V was clipped by 2 bases and J by 9 bases, with 20 bases between them. The CDR3 runs to 16 residues. Germline V CDR1 and CDR2: KGHSH, LQKENI. CDR3 sequence: CASSPERGAGTGEQFF. In nucleotides, the CDR3 is TGTGCCAGCTCACCAGAGAGGGGGGCGGGAACCGGTGAGCAGTTCTTC.

The rearrangement uses TRBV5-1 and TRBJ2-2; D possibly corresponds to TRBD1 (6 bases). Germline V gene lookup returns CDR1 SGHRS and CDR2 YFSETQ. The V gene lost 4 bases and the J gene lost 1 base, with 8 bases spanning the gap. The CDR3 is made up of 14 amino acids. CDR3 coding DNA: TGCGCCAGCAGCAGGGGACAGAACACCGGGGAGCTGTTTTTT. Translating gives CASSRGQNTGELFF.

The chain is built from TRBV29-1 and TRBJ1-1; 10 bases match TRBD1. From germline, CDR1 is SQVTM and CDR2 ANQGSEA. The V segment lost 6 bases and the J segment 5 bases; nucleotides outside the gene matches: 9. The CDR3 length is 14 residues. This chain's CDR3 is CSVYDRGRGTEAFF. CDR3 sequence (DNA): TGCAGCGTATACGACAGGGGGCGCGGGACTGAAGCTTTCTTT.

This clone was observed a few times. The chain joins TRBV6-5 to TRBJ1-3; D unresolved. Trimming removed 0 bases at V and 0 bases at J, with 9 bases between. Germline CDR1 reads MNHEY; CDR2 reads SVGAGI. The CDR3 is 16 amino acids. In nucleotides, the CDR3 is TGTGCCAGCAGTTACTCGTTTGAGAGCTCTGGAAACACCATATATTTT. Translation: CASSYSFESSGNTIYF.

The J gene is TRBJ2-3, the V gene TRBV7-9; the D is unclear. The CDR3 consists of 15 residues. CDR1 SEHNR and CDR2 FQNEAQ come from the germline V gene (reference sequence). Trimming took off 5 bases at V and 5 bases at J, with 17 bases between the two ends. Here the CDR3 reads CASSLRSTTLDTQYF. The CDR3 nucleotides read TGTGCCAGCAGCCTACGCTCCACGACTCTAGATACGCAGTATTTT.

The chain carries TRBV29-1 and TRBJ2-2; TRBD1 matches at 12 bases. The germline gives CDR1 SQVTM, CDR2 ANQGSEA. This CDR3 has 14 amino acids. After removal of 6 bases from V and 9 bases from J, the junction contained 8 bases not matched to a gene. DNA for the CDR3: TGCAGCGTCCAGCCGGGACAGGGGGCGTGGGAGCTGTTTTTT. This encodes CSVQPGQGAWELFF.

This chain joins TRBV7-2 and TRBJ2-5; D uncertain. This CDR3 has 12 amino acids. Trimming removed 3 bases at V and 3 bases at J, with 5 bases between. Germline CDR1 and CDR2: SGHTA and FQGNSA. In DNA, the CDR3 is TGTGCCAGCAGCTTTTGGGAAGAGACCCAGTACTTC. Amino acids: CASSFWEETQYF.

The J gene is TRBJ2-1, the V gene TRBV7-2, with a possible D match to TRBD2 (6 bases). V was trimmed by 5 bases and J by 7 bases, leaving 9 bases between them. CDR1 and CDR2 from the germline V gene are SGHTA and FQGNSA. The CDR3 length is 12 residues. The CDR3 is CASSRAGNEQFF. The CDR3 DNA sequence: TGTGCCAGCAGCCGAGCGGGTAATGAGCAGTTCTTC. The full variable domain, in which reference TRBV7-2 and TRBJ2-1 provide the parts outside the CDR3, is GAGVSQSPSNKVTEKGKDVELRCDPISGHTALYWYRQSLGQGLEFLIYFQGNSAPDKSGLPSDRFSAERTGGSVSTLTIQRTQQEDSAVYLCASSRAGNEQFFGPGTRLTVL.

The chain has TRBV28 and TRBJ1-2; D call uncertain. V was shortened by 5 bases and J by 5 bases, with 15 bases between the two germline ends. Per the germline V gene, CDR1 is MDHEN and CDR2 is SYDVKM. The CDR3 covers 14 residues. The CDR3 region is CASSPTLVGYGYTF. The CDR3 region has the DNA TGTGCCAGCAGTCCGACCTTAGTGGGGTATGGCTACACCTTC.

The chain employs TRBV6-5 and TRBJ1-4; 10 bases are shared with TRBD1. This CDR3 has 16 residues. The V and J ends lost 4 bases and 8 bases, in that order; junction bases with no gene match: 10. Germline V gives CDR1 MNHEY, CDR2 SVGAGI. CDR3 protein: CASSWGQGKVREKLFF. CDR3 in DNA: TGTGCCAGCAGTTGGGGACAGGGGAAGGTTAGAGAAAAACTGTTTTTT.

This chain links TRBV30 with TRBJ2-1, with D possibly matching TRBD1 (6 bases). Deletions cut 6 bases from V and 4 bases from J, with 19 bases between. The CDR3 runs to 15 residues. Germline loops: CDR1 GTSNPN, CDR2 SVGIG (reference sequence). Here the CDR3 DNA reads TGTGCCTGCCGATCCCAAGGGGGTCTGTACAATGAGCAGTTCTTC. This sequence encodes CACRSQGGLYNEQFF.

J is TRBJ2-4 and V is TRBV21-1. TRBV21-1 is a recognized pseudogene. CDR3 size: 15 residues. CDR3 sequence (DNA): TGTGCCAGCAGCAAAGAGATAGGGATCAAAAACATTCAGTACTTC. It translates to CASSKEIGIKNIQYF.

The chain links TRBV7-9 to TRBJ2-3; 10 nucleotides align to TRBD2. The CDR3 length is 17 residues. J lost 7 bases, V lost 1 base, and 11 bases had no gene match. Germline V lookup: CDR1 SEHNR, CDR2 FQNEAQ (reference sequence). The CDR3 spells CASSLVGRAGGPNTQYF. The CDR3 coding sequence is TGTGCCAGCAGCTTAGTCGGTCGAGCGGGGGGGCCGAATACGCAGTATTTT. The whole variable domain, remainder taken from reference TRBV7-9 and TRBJ2-3, is DTGVSQNPRHKITKRGQNVTFRCDPISEHNRLYWYRQTLGQGPEFLTYFQNEAQLEKSRLLSDRFSAERPKGSFSTLEIQRTEQGDSAMYLCASSLVGRAGGPNTQYFGPGTRLTVL.

This rearrangement joins TRBV7-2 to TRBJ2-1; 9 bases map to TRBD2. The CDR3 is 15 residues long. Germline V CDR1 and CDR2: SGHTA, FQGNSA. V was pared by 7 bases and J by 5 bases, with 9 bases of the junction left unmatched. The CDR3 region has the DNA TGTGCCAGCACCTTGGGGCTAGCGGGAAACAATGAGCAGTTCTTC. Its translation is CASTLGLAGNNEQFF.

The CDR3 coding sequence is TGTGCCAGCAGCTCCCTTCAGGGGAAAGAGACCCAGTACTTC. This encodes CASSSLQGKETQYF. This chain connects TRBV7-9 to TRBJ2-5, with a tentative D call TRBD1 (6 bases). Per germline, CDR1 SEHNR and CDR2 FQNEAQ (reference sequence). The CDR3 spans 14 residues. The germline V and J ends were trimmed by 4 bases and 3 bases, with 12 bases remaining between them. The whole variable domain, filled in from reference TRBV7-9 and TRBJ2-5, reads DTGVSQNPRHKITKRGQNVTFRCDPISEHNRLYWYRQTLGQGPEFLTYFQNEAQLEKSRLLSDRFSAERPKGSFSTLEIQRTEQGDSAMYLCASSSLQGKETQYFGPGTRLLVL.

The chain has TRBV9 and TRBJ1-1, with D possibly TRBD1 on 6 matching bases. The germline V gene encodes CDR1 SGDLS and CDR2 YYNGEE. V gave up 3 bases and J gave up 3 bases, with 18 bases separating them. This CDR3 is 16 amino acids long. The chain's CDR3 is CASSARKRGAHTEAFF. The CDR3 coding sequence is TGTGCCAGCAGCGCTCGAAAACGGGGGGCGCACACTGAAGCTTTCTTT.

V is TRBV7-9 and J is TRBJ2-1; 9 bases match TRBD2. The germline gives CDR1 SEHNR, CDR2 FQNEAQ (reference sequence). V was pared by 4 bases and J by 4 bases, with 8 bases of the junction left unmatched. This CDR3 spans 16 amino acids. CDR3: CASSSTSGYGYNEQFF. CDR3 in DNA: TGTGCCAGCAGCTCTACTAGCGGGTATGGATACAATGAGCAGTTCTTC.

This chain connects TRBV7-6 to TRBJ1-6; D not certain. The CDR3 is 15 amino acids. CDR1 and CDR2 from the germline V gene are SGHVS and FNYEAQ. Trimming removed 6 bases at V and 10 bases at J, with 19 bases between. CDR3: CASSLNRVNESPLHF. Written as DNA, the CDR3 is TGTGCCAGCAGTCTTAATAGGGTCAACGAGTCACCCCTCCACTTT.